This TCR beta chain was sequenced in a study of blood T cell repertoires in COVID-19. Study at large: PBMCs, B-cell-depleted T cells, or T cells were the source of the cDNA or gDNA that made up the material.

Seattle's enrolled individuals joined amid active infection and were then monitored longitudinally. Here immunoSEQ multiplex PCR was the method, and the copy in TCRdb shows in-frame clones only, minus some. The sample has roughly 210,000 clones; around 80% are singletons. In germline, CDR1 is LNHDA, CDR2 SQIVND (reference sequence). Unmatched junction bases numbered 8, after V lost 7 bases and J lost 3 bases. CDR3 size: 15 residues. The chain uses TRBV19 and TRBJ2-7; 11 bases agree with TRBD1. The TCR sequence derives from an elderly woman with COVID-19, enrolled during active disease. The sequenced material came from peripheral blood. The CDR3 sequence is CASNTGDRGGYEQYF. The CDR3, as DNA: TGTGCCAGTAATACCGGGGACAGGGGGGGCTACGAGCAGTACTTC. The full variable domain, in which reference TRBV19 and TRBJ2-7 provide the parts outside the CDR3, is DGGITQSPKYLFRKEGQNVTLSCEQNLNHDAMYWYRQDPGQGLRLIYYSQIVNDFQKGDIAEGYSVSREKKESFPLTVTSAQKNPTAFYLCASNTGDRGGYEQYFGPGTRLTVT.